A selection of T cell receptor beta chains follows, all from one sample in a study of shared clonotypes between healthy human individuals. Measured with immunoSEQ multiplex PCR; TCRdb has only the in-frame clones, and not every one. Of roughly 640,000 clones in the sample, 74% were seen once. Source material: memory CD4+ T cells sorted from blood. These receptors were taken from a woman in her thirties in good health. CDR3s include the opening cysteine and the closing phenylalanine or tryptophan.

>TRBV5-1|TRBJ2-2
CASRAGVRTGELFF
>TRBV6-1|TRBJ2-2
CASSVKQGRTGELFF
>TRBV2|TRBJ2-4
CASSETGGEGIQYF
>TRBV10-2|TRBJ1-5
CASTGQGASQPQHF
>TRBV7-8|TRBJ1-2
CASSHQTRGTYGYTF
>TRBV5-1|TRBJ2-2
CASSQVQGGELFF
>TRBV28|TRBJ2-2
CASTPGRTGELFF
>TRBV4-1|TRBJ1-5
CASSQYDPGTQPQHF
>TRBV30|TRBJ1-2
CAWSNYRGTGYGYTF
>TRBV23-1|TRBJ1-2
CASSRPTSHGYTF
>TRBV19|TRBJ1-1
CASSIIPGQGSATEAFF
>TRBV11-2|TRBJ2-3
CASSWGSSTDTQYF
>TRBV28|TRBJ1-2
CASRTAEGAVGYTF
>TRBV25-1|TRBJ2-2
CASSGWGHGELFF
>TRBV10-3|TRBJ2-5
CAISGSPGTGDLETQYF
>TRBV19|TRBJ2-1
CASRRTGDNEQFF
>TRBV5-1|TRBJ2-5
CASSGTSGEETQYF
>TRBV18|TRBJ2-7
CASSPNRDSRYEQYF
>TRBV19|TRBJ2-5
CASSWRREETQYF
>TRBV6-6|TRBJ2-5
CASSYAVRQETQYF
>TRBV27|TRBJ1-1
CASSYQFTANTEAFF
>TRBV4-1|TRBJ2-1
CASSQVRLVAYNEQFF
>TRBV7-7|TRBJ2-5
CASSFPRAETQYF
>TRBV4-1|TRBJ2-7
CASSQEPGSTFYEQYF
>TRBV29-1|TRBJ2-1
CSVEGSSSEQFF
>TRBV28|TRBJ2-3
CASSPSTDTQYF
>TRBV7-2|TRBJ2-7
CASSLVPTSGSNEQYF
>TRBV6-6|TRBJ1-5
CASSQGAGYGNQPQHF
>TRBV18|TRBJ1-1
CASCPDRNTEAFF
>TRBV19|TRBJ2-7
CASSIPGLAGQEQYF
>TRBV4-1|TRBJ2-3
CASSQDRGYDTQYF
>TRBV25-1|TRBJ2-7
CASARVAASYEQYF
>TRBV7-9|TRBJ1-2
CASSSSNRDSNYGYTF
>TRBV2|TRBJ2-3
CASRARTSGTDTQYF
>TRBV27|TRBJ1-5
CASSLQGRNQPQHF
>TRBV9|TRBJ2-6
CASSRSSGANVLTF